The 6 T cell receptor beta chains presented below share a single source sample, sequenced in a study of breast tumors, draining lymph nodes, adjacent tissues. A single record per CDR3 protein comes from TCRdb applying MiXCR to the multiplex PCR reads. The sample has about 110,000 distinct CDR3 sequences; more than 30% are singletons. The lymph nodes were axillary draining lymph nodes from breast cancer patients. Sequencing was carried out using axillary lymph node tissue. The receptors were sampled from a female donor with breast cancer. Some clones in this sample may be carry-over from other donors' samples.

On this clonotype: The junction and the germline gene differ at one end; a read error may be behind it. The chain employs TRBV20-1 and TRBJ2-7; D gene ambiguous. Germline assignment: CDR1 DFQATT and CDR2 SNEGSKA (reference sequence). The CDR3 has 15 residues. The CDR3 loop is CSAHSPRGRSSERYF. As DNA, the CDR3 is TGCAGTGCCCACTCCCCAAGAGGAAGGTCGAGCGAGCGGTACTTC.

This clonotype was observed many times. The CDR3 spells CATGGLAGETQYF. CDR3 sequence (DNA): TGTGCCACCGGCGGACTAGCAGGAGAGACCCAGTACTTC. The chain recombines TRBV10-3 with TRBJ2-5, with 8 bases identical to TRBD2. This CDR3 is 13 amino acids long. Per the germline V gene, CDR1 is ENHRY and CDR2 is SYGVKD. J lost 4 bases, V lost 10 bases, and 8 bases had no gene match.

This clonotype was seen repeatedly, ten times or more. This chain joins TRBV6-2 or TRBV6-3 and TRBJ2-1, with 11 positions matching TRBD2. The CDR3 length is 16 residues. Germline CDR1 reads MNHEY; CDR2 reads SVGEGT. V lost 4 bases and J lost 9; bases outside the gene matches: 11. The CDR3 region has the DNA TGTGCCAGCAGTTCATTAGCGGGAGGGCCAGGGGGTGAGCAGTTCTTC. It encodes CASSSLAGGPGGEQFF.

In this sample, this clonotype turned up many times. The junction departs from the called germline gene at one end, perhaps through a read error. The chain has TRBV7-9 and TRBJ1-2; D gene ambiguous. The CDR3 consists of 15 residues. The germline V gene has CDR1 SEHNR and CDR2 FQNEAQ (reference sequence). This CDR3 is CASTPWATENYGYPF. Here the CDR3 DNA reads TGTGCCAGTACGCCGTGGGCTACGGAAAACTATGGCTACCCCTTC.

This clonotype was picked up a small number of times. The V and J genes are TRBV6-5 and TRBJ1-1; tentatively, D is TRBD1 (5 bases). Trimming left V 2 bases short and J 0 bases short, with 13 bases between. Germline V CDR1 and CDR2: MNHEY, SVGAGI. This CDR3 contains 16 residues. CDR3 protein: CASSYGWGYMNTEAFF. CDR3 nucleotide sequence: TGTGCCAGCAGTTACGGTTGGGGGTACATGAACACTGAAGCTTTCTTT.

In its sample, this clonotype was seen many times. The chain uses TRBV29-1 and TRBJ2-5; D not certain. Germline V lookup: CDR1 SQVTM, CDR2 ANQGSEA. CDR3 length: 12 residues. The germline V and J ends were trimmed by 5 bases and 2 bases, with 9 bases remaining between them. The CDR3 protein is CSVLPQQETQYF. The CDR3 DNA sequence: TGCAGCGTTCTACCCCAGCAAGAGACCCAGTACTTC.